These T cell receptor beta chains were read from a single sample in a study of blood T cell repertoires in COVID-19. The table came from immunoSEQ multiplex PCR; TCRdb's copy has only in-frame clones and leaves some out. This table holds under 110,000 clones, about nine tenths found once. The sample was peripheral blood. The origin of the receptors is a man aged 45 to 65 with acute or convalescent COVID-19. Both conserved end residues are part of each CDR3. The order of the fields is V gene, clone size, D gene, J gene, CDR3 protein, CDR3 DNA. The D gene is left open where the match is weak. Only some rows state a clone size, as once, few, many or a class for expanded clones.

>TRBV6-5|.|TRBD1|TRBJ1-4
CASRPPRDRAKLFF
TGTGCCAGCAGACCCCCCCGGGACAGGGCAAAACTGTTTTTT
>TRBV2|.|.|TRBJ2-5
CASNRQMQETQYF
TGTGCCAGCAACCGACAGATGCAAGAGACCCAGTACTTC
>TRBV7-8|.|.|TRBJ1-4
CASSRQDNEKLFF
TGTGCCAGCTCTCGACAGGATAATGAAAAACTGTTTTTT
>TRBV4-3|.|TRBD1|TRBJ1-2
CASSQVGTVSLYGYTF
TGCGCCAGCAGCCAAGTGGGGACAGTTTCCCTCTATGGCTACACCTTC
>TRBV11-1|.|.|TRBJ2-7
CASSRLYSSYEQYF
TGTGCCAGCAGCCGCTTATACAGTTCCTACGAGCAGTACTTC
>TRBV7-6|few|TRBD1|TRBJ2-2
CASSSDRAVAGELFF
TGTGCCAGCAGTTCGGACAGGGCAGTAGCCGGGGAGCTGTTTTTT
>TRBV5-8|.|TRBD2|TRBJ2-5
CASSRTRLAGGRETQYF
TGTGCCAGCAGCCGAACACGACTAGCGGGGGGGCGGGAGACCCAGTACTTC
>TRBV7-2|.|.|TRBJ1-5
CASSFQGTSNQPQHF
TGTGCCAGCAGCTTCCAGGGTACTAGCAATCAGCCCCAGCATTTT
>TRBV6-4|.|TRBD1|TRBJ1-1
CASSRTGASTEAFF
TGTGCCAGCAGTCGGACAGGAGCTAGCACTGAAGCTTTCTTT
>TRBV5-1|.|TRBD1|TRBJ2-5
CASSSYRGRRETQYF
TGCGCCAGCAGCTCATACAGGGGTAGGAGAGAGACCCAGTACTTC
>TRBV10-3|.|TRBD1|TRBJ1-4
CAISEVKGAYEKLFF
TGTGCCATCAGTGAGGTTAAGGGGGCGTATGAAAAACTGTTTTTT
>TRBV19|.|.|TRBJ2-7
CASSEGYRGKIAF
TGTGCCAGTAGTGAGGGTTATAGAGGAAAGATAGCCTTC
>TRBV5-1|.|.|TRBJ2-7
CASSLPGGEQYF
TGCGCCAGCAGCTTACCCGGGGGCGAGCAGTACTTC
>TRBV5-4|.|TRBD1|TRBJ2-3
CASSLRTGGTDTQYF
TGTGCCAGCAGTTTACGGACAGGGGGCACAGATACGCAGTATTTT
>TRBV6-2/TRBV6-3|once|.|TRBJ1-5
CASSYATRDQPQHF
TGTGCCAGCAGTTACGCCACACGGGATCAGCCCCAGCATTTT
>TRBV18|.|TRBD1|TRBJ1-1
CASSPVGGANTEAFF
TGTGCCAGCTCACCGGTAGGGGGCGCGAACACTGAAGCTTTCTTT
>TRBV2|.|TRBD1|TRBJ1-4
CASSPQGALTNEKLFF
TGTGCCAGCAGTCCCCAGGGGGCTCTGACTAATGAAAAACTGTTTTTT
>TRBV6-5|.|.|TRBJ1-6
CASSTPSGAGSPLHF
TGTGCCAGCAGTACCCCGTCAGGGGCTGGGTCACCCCTCCACTTT
>TRBV7-2|few|.|TRBJ1-2
CASSFRQTLYGYTF
TGTGCCAGCAGCTTTCGACAAACTCTCTATGGCTACACCTTC
>TRBV19|.|TRBD2|TRBJ2-7
CASSILSGGTYEQYF
TGTGCCAGTAGTATCTTGAGCGGGGGGACCTACGAGCAGTACTTC
>TRBV29-1|.|TRBD1|TRBJ2-1
CSVRPGQNNEQFF
TGCAGCGTTCGTCCGGGACAGAACAATGAGCAGTTCTTC
>TRBV6-5|once|TRBD1|TRBJ2-7
CASRQDRGGYEQYF
TGTGCCAGCAGACAGGACAGGGGCGGTTACGAGCAGTACTTC
>TRBV5-1|.|TRBD2|TRBJ2-3
CASSLEGLAGGDTQYF
TGCGCCAGCAGCTTGGAGGGACTAGCGGGGGGAGATACGCAGTATTTT
>TRBV19|.|TRBD1|TRBJ1-4
CASSIDRDNEKLFF
TGTGCCAGTAGTATCGACAGGGACAATGAAAAACTGTTTTTT
>TRBV7-2|.|.|TRBJ1-5
CASSLVERSNQPQHF
TGTGCCAGCAGCTTGGTGGAGAGGAGCAATCAGCCCCAGCATTTT
>TRBV3-1/TRBV3-2|.|.|TRBJ2-2
CHYFPNTGELFF
TGTCATTACTTCCCGAACACCGGGGAGCTGTTTTTT
>TRBV5-6|.|TRBD1|TRBJ1-2
CASRDLRQGINYGYTF
TGTGCCAGCAGGGACCTCCGACAGGGGATTAACTATGGCTACACCTTC